Shown below are 10 T cell receptor beta chains from a single sample sequenced in a study of blood T cell repertoires in COVID-19. Data came from immunoSEQ multiplex PCR; TCRdb stores just in-frame clones and leaves some out. This table holds 50,000 to 75,000 clones, 65% to 80% found once. Sequences were obtained from peripheral blood. The source of these receptors is a human donor in a cohort sampled during active COVID-19.

The chain has TRBV5-1 and TRBJ2-3; a weak D match, TRBD2 (6 bases). V lost 4 bases, J lost 0 bases, and 12 bases lay in between. The CDR3 sequence is 15 residues long. Per the germline V gene, CDR1 is SGHRS and CDR2 is YFSETQ. CDR3 in amino acids: CASSLSGSSTDTQYF. The CDR3 DNA follows: TGCGCCAGCAGCCTTAGCGGTTCTAGCACAGATACGCAGTATTTT. The variable domain in full, completed from reference TRBV5-1 and TRBJ2-3, reads KAGVTQTPRYLIKTRGQQVTLSCSPISGHRSVSWYQQTPGQGLQFLFEYFSETQRNKGNFPGRFSGRQFSNSRSEMNVSTLELGDSALYLCASSLSGSSTDTQYFGPGTRLTVL.

The chain is built from TRBV28 and TRBJ1-1; D perhaps matches TRBD1 (5 bases). The CDR3 totals 18 residues. Germline values: CDR1 MDHEN, CDR2 SYDVKM. V shed 7 bases and J shed 1 base, with 25 bases lying between them. The CDR3 here is CASTRAALGGGANTEAFF. CDR3 bases: TGTGCCAGCACTAGGGCCGCTTTGGGGGGGGGAGCGAACACTGAAGCTTTCTTT. Looking up the rest from reference TRBV28 and TRBJ1-1 gives the full variable domain: DVKVTQSSRYLVKRTGEKVFLECVQDMDHENMFWYRQDPGLGLRLIYFSYDVKMKEKGDIPEGYSVSREKKERFSLILESASTNQTSMYLCASTRAALGGGANTEAFFGQGTRLTVV.

This chain joins TRBV7-3 and TRBJ1-5; D gene unclear. The germline V gene has CDR1 SGHTA and CDR2 FQGTGA. This CDR3 has 17 amino acids. V lost 4 bases to trimming and J lost 3 bases, with 19 bases between them. The CDR3 region is CASSSNPNEGYNQPQHF. The CDR3 bases are TGTGCCAGCAGCTCCAATCCCAACGAGGGTTACAATCAGCCCCAGCATTTT.

The J gene is TRBJ1-3, the V gene TRBV5-5; no clear D. The V end lost 2 bases, the J end lost 0 bases, and 9 bases lay between the germline ends. This CDR3 spans 15 amino acids. Germline CDR1 and CDR2: SGHKS and YYEKEE (reference sequence). The CDR3 sequence is CASSLLISSGNTIYF. The CDR3 DNA follows: TGTGCCAGCAGCTTACTCATTAGCTCTGGAAACACCATATATTTT.

The J gene is TRBJ2-5, the V gene TRBV2; D is ambiguous. The germline CDR1 and CDR2 sequences are SNHLY and FYNNEI. V was trimmed by 3 bases and J by 6 bases, leaving 5 bases between them. This CDR3 has 11 residues. The CDR3 loop is CASSETQTQYF. The DNA of the CDR3 is TGTGCCAGCAGTGAGACTCAGACCCAGTACTTC.

The genes are TRBV5-5 and TRBJ1-2; weak D call: TRBD1 (5 bases). The V end was cut by 5 bases, the J end by 3 bases, with 11 bases between. Germline CDR1 is SGHKS and CDR2 is YYEKEE (reference sequence). The CDR3 spans 13 residues. Written as DNA, the CDR3 is TGTGCCAGCAGACGTGACAGTGACTATGGCTACACCTTC. This gives the protein CASRRDSDYGYTF.

The rearrangement joins TRBV29-1 to TRBJ1-2, with a weak D call TRBD1 (5 bases). Germline V CDR1 and CDR2: SQVTM, ANQGSEA. Trimming shortened V by 0 bases and J by 2 bases, and 7 bases separated the two germline ends. There are 13 residues in the CDR3. CDR3 sequence: CSVEDQGNYGYTF. The DNA for the CDR3 is TGCAGCGTTGAAGACCAGGGAAACTATGGCTACACCTTC.

The genes are TRBV18 and TRBJ1-6, with D possibly TRBD1 on 6 matching bases. Germline V gives CDR1 KGHSH, CDR2 LQKENI. The germline V and J ends were trimmed by 3 bases and 9 bases, with 12 bases remaining between them. This CDR3 is built from 14 residues. The CDR3 sequence: CASSPAGETSPLHF. CDR3 sequence (DNA): TGTGCCAGCTCACCGGCAGGGGAGACTTCACCCCTCCACTTT.

V usage is TRBV30 and J usage is TRBJ1-1; maybe TRBD1 (6 bases). CDR1 GTSNPN and CDR2 SVGIG come from the germline V gene (reference sequence). This CDR3 comprises 15 residues. Deletions cut 4 bases from V and 4 bases from J, with 19 bases between. The CDR3, as DNA: TGTGCCTGGAACTTTCCCCATGTGACAGGCACTGAAGCTTTCTTT. It is translated as CAWNFPHVTGTEAFF.

This rearrangement joins TRBV7-3 to TRBJ1-6; D remains ambiguous. The germline V gene has CDR1 SGHTA and CDR2 FQGTGA. Trimming shortened V by 2 bases and J by 4 bases, and 12 bases separated the two germline ends. CDR3 length: 16 amino acids. This CDR3 is CASSLSGLQYNSPLHF. The CDR3 nucleotides read TGTGCCAGCAGCTTATCTGGTCTGCAGTATAATTCACCCCTCCACTTT. The variable domain in full, with the rest retrieved from reference TRBV7-3 and TRBJ1-6, is GAGVSQTPSNKVTEKGKYVELRCDPISGHTALYWYRQSLGQGPEFLIYFQGTGAADDSGLPNDRFFAVRPEGSVSTLKIQRTERGDSAVYLCASSLSGLQYNSPLHFGNGTRLTVT.